The following is a T cell receptor (beta chain) sequence with its context. These data are taken from a study of cytotoxic CD8 clonotypes in ibrutinib-treated CLL. Repertoires were generated with immunoSEQ multiplex PCR, while TCRdb's copy carries only in-frame clones and drops some. The sample consists of more than 110,000 clones, 80% of them appearing once. CDR1 and CDR2 from the germline V gene are GTSNPN and SVGIG (reference sequence). The V and J ends lost 3 bases and 6 bases, in that order; junction bases with no gene match: 10. The CDR3 has 15 residues. The chain links TRBV30 to TRBJ1-4, with 7 bases aligning to TRBD1. This clonotype originated in a human donor with chronic lymphocytic leukemia. This sample comprised PBMCs, obtained after 36 months of ibrutinib treatment. The DNA of the CDR3 is TGTGCCTGGAGCCCTCGACAGGGACGGTATGAAAAACTGTTTTTT. As protein: CAWSPRQGRYEKLFF.